This TCR beta chain was recorded in a study of T cells in Graves' hyperthyroidism and ophthalmopathy. The investigators amplified TCR beta CDR3 regions from RNA transcripts. First-round RT-PCR targeting the TCR CDR3 was performed with the HTBI primer set. MiXCR, run by TCRdb on the multiplex PCR reads, gives a single entry per CDR3 protein. The sample consists of about 250,000 distinct CDR3 sequences, about 24% of them appearing once. This clonotype was seen repeatedly, ten times or more. From germline, CDR1 is ENHRY and CDR2 SYGVKD. The ends were cut back, 10 bases at V and 0 bases at J, with 15 bases in the middle. The CDR3 is 15 amino acids.

This receptor was obtained from a woman aged 40 to 49 with Graves' ophthalmopathy. V gene TRBV10-3 combines with J gene TRBJ2-2; a weak D match, TRBD1 (6 bases). The specimen sequenced was blood. The CDR3, as DNA: TGTGCCACCAGGGGCCCAGCCCCGAACACCGGGGAGCTGTTTTTT. It specifies CATRGPAPNTGELFF.